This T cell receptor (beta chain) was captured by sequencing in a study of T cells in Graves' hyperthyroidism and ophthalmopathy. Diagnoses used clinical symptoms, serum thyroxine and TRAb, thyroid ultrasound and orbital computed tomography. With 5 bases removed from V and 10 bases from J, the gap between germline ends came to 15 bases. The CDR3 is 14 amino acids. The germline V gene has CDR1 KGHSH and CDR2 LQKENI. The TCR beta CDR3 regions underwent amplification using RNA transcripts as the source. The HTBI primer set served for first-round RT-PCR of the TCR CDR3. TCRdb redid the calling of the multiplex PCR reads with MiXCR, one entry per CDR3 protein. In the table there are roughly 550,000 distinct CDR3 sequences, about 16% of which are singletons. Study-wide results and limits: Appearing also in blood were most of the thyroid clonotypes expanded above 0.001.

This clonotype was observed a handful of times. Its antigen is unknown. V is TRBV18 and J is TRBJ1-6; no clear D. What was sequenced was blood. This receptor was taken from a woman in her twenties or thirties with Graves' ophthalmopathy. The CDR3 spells CASSSFRDGSPLHF. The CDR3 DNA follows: TGTGCCAGCTCATCCTTTAGGGATGGATCACCCCTCCACTTT.